The 14 T cell receptor beta chains below come from one sample, sequenced in a study of T-cell memory formation after mild COVID-19. TCRdb reprocessed the 5' RACE reads via MiXCR and lists one record per CDR3 protein. This sample carries roughly 560,000 distinct CDR3 sequences, 20% of them seen once, and the ten largest clones take around an eighth. Sequences were obtained from PBMCs or a T cell subset sorted from them (not recorded which). The receptors were sampled from an adult woman who had mild COVID-19 (a few samples of this study predate the infection). Cell type and time point are not known.

This clonotype was observed a few times. V gene TRBV7-7 combines with J gene TRBJ2-3; 7 nucleotides agree with TRBD2. This CDR3 is 14 amino acids long. Trimming took 5 bases from V and 6 from J; bases not matched to a gene: 8. CDR1 is SSHAT, CDR2 FNYEAQ, per germline (reference sequence). The CDR3 spells CASSPSGARDTQYF. For the CDR3, the DNA is TGTGCCAGCAGCCCCAGCGGGGCCCGGGATACGCAGTATTTT. The variable domain in full, completed from reference TRBV7-7 and TRBJ2-3, reads GAGVSQSPRYKVTKRGQDVTLRCDPISSHATLYWYQQALGQGPEFLTYFNYEAQPDKSGLPSDRFSAERPEGSISTLTIQRTEQRDSAMYRCASSPSGARDTQYFGPGTRLTVL.

The CDR3 reads CASSRHPQGNYEQYF. The CDR3 DNA follows: TGTGCCAGCAGCCGCCATCCACAGGGGAACTACGAGCAGTACTTC. V usage is TRBV4-2 and J usage is TRBJ2-7; TRBD1 matches at 7 bases. Germline CDR1 and CDR2: LGHNA and YNFKEQ. Trimming at V came to 4 bases and at J to 3 bases, leaving 9 bases not matched to a gene. There are 15 residues in the CDR3.

This chain joins TRBV7-2 and TRBJ1-1; D remains ambiguous. This CDR3 comprises 11 residues. V was pared by 5 bases and J by 6 bases, with 7 bases between. Germline CDR1 SGHTA, CDR2 FQGNSA. CDR3: CASSRDPEAFF. The CDR3 region has the DNA TGTGCCAGCAGCCGCGACCCTGAAGCTTTCTTT.

The rearrangement joins TRBV30 to TRBJ1-5, with D possibly matching TRBD1 (5 bases). Germline V gene data show CDR1 as GTSNPN and CDR2 as SVGIG (reference sequence). The CDR3 is 15 residues long. V was cut by 1 base and J by 0 bases, with 10 bases left in between. The CDR3, as DNA: TGTGCCTGGAGTGACCAGGGATATAGCAATCAGCCCCAGCATTTT. Translating it yields CAWSDQGYSNQPQHF.

This clonotype was counted at least ten times. CDR3 DNA sequence: TGTGCCACCAGTGATAGGACAAATCAGGCCCTTACCGGGGAGCTGTTTTTT. It translates to CATSDRTNQALTGELFF. The V call is TRBV24-1, the J call TRBJ2-2; TRBD1 might be the D (5 bases). Germline assignment: CDR1 KGHDR and CDR2 SFDVKD. Trimming removed 3 bases at V and 5 bases at J, with 18 bases between. The CDR3 covers 17 residues.

In this sample, this clonotype turned up a few times. The CDR3: CAWDRQGTHEQYF. The CDR3 coding sequence is TGTGCCTGGGATCGACAGGGTACCCACGAGCAGTACTTC. The V and J genes are TRBV30 and TRBJ2-7, with 7 bases matching TRBD1. The V segment lost 5 bases and the J segment 5 bases; nucleotides outside the gene matches: 9. The CDR3 is 13 residues long. In germline, CDR1 is GTSNPN, CDR2 SVGIG (reference sequence).

V and J are TRBV9 and TRBJ2-2; D is possibly TRBD1 (6 bases). Germline assignment: CDR1 SGDLS and CDR2 YYNGEE. The CDR3 length is 15 residues. Trimming pared 3 bases from V and 0 bases from J, leaving 9 bases between. DNA for the CDR3: TGTGCCAGCAGCGGACAGGCCCCGAACACCGGGGAGCTGTTTTTT. Protein: CASSGQAPNTGELFF.

V is TRBV10-3 and J is TRBJ2-5, with TRBD1 matching 10 bases. Germline assignment: CDR1 ENHRY and CDR2 SYGVKD. The CDR3 has 13 amino acids. Trimming cost V 11 bases and J 3 bases; bases outside gene matches: 6. CDR3 DNA sequence: TGTGCCCGACCGGGACAGGGGAAAGAGACCCAGTACTTC. Its protein product is CARPGQGKETQYF.

The sample holds a few counts of this clonotype. The rearrangement uses TRBV6-5 and TRBJ2-1; D tentatively fits TRBD1 or TRBD2 (5 bases each). V was clipped by 5 bases and J by 0 bases, with 14 bases between them. Germline CDR1 and CDR2: MNHEY and SVGAGI. There are 16 residues in the CDR3. CDR3: CASSTTGTRSYNEQFF. The CDR3 nucleotides read TGTGCCAGCAGTACCACCGGGACCCGCTCCTACAATGAGCAGTTCTTC.

The V call is TRBV20-1, the J call TRBJ2-1; 9 bases fit TRBD2. The V gene end was trimmed by 4 bases and the J gene end by 7 bases; junction bases not matched to a gene: 8. The CDR3 is 14 residues long. Looked up from germline, CDR1 is DFQATT and CDR2 is SNEGSKA (reference sequence). The CDR3 DNA is TGCAGTGCTACGGCGGCTAGCGGGACGAATGAGCAGTTCTTC. Residues: CSATAASGTNEQFF.

This chain links TRBV5-6 with TRBJ1-2; 7 bases are shared with TRBD1. Germline trimming cut 2 bases from V and 5 bases from J; bases unmatched to any gene: 12. Germline-derived CDR1 and CDR2 are SGHDT and YYEEEE. This CDR3 comprises 16 residues. The CDR3: CASSFFGTGTVYGYTF. The DNA of the CDR3 is TGTGCCAGCAGCTTTTTCGGAACGGGGACAGTTTATGGCTACACCTTC.

This clonotype was picked up a small number of times. This chain connects TRBV12-3 or TRBV12-4 to TRBJ1-1; TRBD1 is a possible D gene (5 bases). This CDR3 has 14 residues. With 6 bases removed from V and 1 base from J, the gap between germline ends came to 12 bases. The CDR3 spells CASSVGGSNTEAFF. In nucleotides, the CDR3 is TGTGCCAGCAGCGTCGGGGGTTCGAACACTGAAGCTTTCTTT.

V gene TRBV6-6 combines with J gene TRBJ1-1; 7 nucleotides match TRBD1. From germline, CDR1 is MNHNY and CDR2 SVGAGI (reference sequence). Losses at the gene ends were 0 bases for V and 0 bases for J; bases not matched to a gene: 4. This CDR3 region has 16 residues. CDR3 loop: CASSYSKGALNTEAFF. In nucleotides, the CDR3 is TGTGCCAGCAGTTACTCGAAGGGGGCCTTGAACACTGAAGCTTTCTTT.

This rearrangement joins TRBV29-1 to TRBJ2-3, with 9 bases that match TRBD2. Unmatched junction bases numbered 6, after V lost 3 bases and J lost 5 bases. The CDR3 is 14 residues long. Germline loops: CDR1 SQVTM, CDR2 ANQGSEA. CDR3 bases: TGCAGCGTTGACCCTAGCGGGACAAAAGATACGCAGTATTTT. Its protein product is CSVDPSGTKDTQYF.